One T cell receptor beta chain is described in this entry. The antigen is unknown. The PCR employed 60 Vbeta primers together with 13 Jbeta primers. Original methodology: About 10 million of around 85 million unique TCR beta chains were shared, per a later count. Libraries were prepared by immunoSEQ multiplex PCR; TCRdb keeps only in-frame clonotypes and omits some of them. Clone size and V and J calls were adopted from that table, with D and trimming inferred from the DNA. The table lists roughly 200,000 clones, 12% of them singletons. These data belong to a study of cytomegalovirus exposure and HLA in healthy donors. Whole-study context: Most donors, approximately 82% of over 300 genotyped, fell in the Caucasian-associated ancestry cluster. Study-level findings and limits: Donors belonging to an Asian-associated ancestry cluster reportedly showed fewer N-insertions in productive TCRs than the 666-donor mean, according to what a later analysis found. The study put around 180 TCR beta chains on its list as cytomegalovirus-associated.

The CDR3 covers 14 residues. V was shortened by 2 bases and J by 1 base, with 6 bases between the two germline ends. Germline V gives CDR1 SGHDT, CDR2 YYEEEE. Sequenced sample: PBMCs. The genes are TRBV5-6 and TRBJ2-2; D ambiguous. The clonotype comes from a man aged 45-60 years in good health and CMV-seropositive. The CDR3 sequence is CASSFQMNTGELFF. The CDR3 coding sequence is TGTGCCAGCAGCTTTCAGATGAACACCGGGGAGCTGTTTTTT.